Listed below are T cell receptor beta chains from one sample, sequenced in a study of blood T cell repertoires in COVID-19. Assay used: immunoSEQ multiplex PCR; TCRdb lists only in-frame clones, some missing. In the table there are 400,000 or so clones, 90% of which are singletons. The sequenced sample consisted of PBMCs or T cells enriched from blood (not recorded which). The receptors derive from a man aged 18 to 30 who had recovered from COVID-19. Both conserved end residues are part of each CDR3. The order of the fields is J gene, V gene, CDR3 protein.

J: TRBJ2-1
V: TRBV21-1
CDR3: CASSKGILEAGLSTGSSYNEQFF

J: TRBJ2-3
V: TRBV7-9
CDR3: CASSLDGLAGPFYTDTQYF

J: TRBJ1-5
V: TRBV30
CDR3: CAWNPGSNQPQHF

J: TRBJ1-2
V: TRBV27
CDR3: CASSIDRETRGYTF

J: TRBJ1-2
V: TRBV5-1
CDR3: CASSQESGMYGYTF

J: TRBJ2-1
V: TRBV7-8
CDR3: CASSSSSYNEQFF

J: TRBJ2-1
V: TRBV5-8
CDR3: CASSLGGGRRNEQFF

J: TRBJ2-7
V: TRBV7-9
CDR3: CASSLAGQGYEQYF

J: TRBJ2-1
V: TRBV24-1
CDR3: CATSQISRDRGVREQFF

J: TRBJ1-2
V: TRBV6-2/TRBV6-3
CDR3: CASSYDGLPRNYGYTF

J: TRBJ2-2
V: TRBV11-2
CDR3: CASSSPGGTGELFF

J: TRBJ1-2
V: TRBV27
CDR3: CASSTRDSLRGYTF

J: TRBJ2-3
V: TRBV28
CDR3: CASSLIKDTQYF

J: TRBJ2-5
V: TRBV4-2
CDR3: CASSQSLAPQETQYF

J: TRBJ2-3
V: TRBV4-1
CDR3: CASSQTTITDTQYF

J: TRBJ2-5
V: TRBV5-4
CDR3: CASSLETSGVQETQYF

J: TRBJ2-7
V: TRBV30
CDR3: CAWAPRGTVAYEQYF

J: TRBJ1-1
V: TRBV19
CDR3: CASSLTGLNTEAFF

J: TRBJ2-7
V: TRBV18
CDR3: CASSPRHAEYEQYF

J: TRBJ1-3
V: TRBV5-1
CDR3: CASSLEAGQGNTIYF

J: TRBJ1-6
V: TRBV27
CDR3: CASSLLGAGSPLHF

J: TRBJ2-1
V: TRBV5-4
CDR3: CARSGGGTSGRAGDEQFF

J: TRBJ1-5
V: TRBV27
CDR3: CASSLVGNQPQHF

J: TRBJ1-4
V: TRBV12-3/TRBV12-4
CDR3: CASSPGGLEKLFF

J: TRBJ1-2
V: TRBV3-1/TRBV3-2
CDR3: CASSARGYGYTF

J: TRBJ2-2
V: TRBV3-1/TRBV3-2
CDR3: CASSRRLAGASGELFF

J: TRBJ1-4
V: TRBV25-1
CDR3: CASSDGQAQLF

J: TRBJ1-6
V: TRBV7-7
CDR3: CASSSGSNSPLHF

J: TRBJ2-1
V: TRBV11-2
CDR3: CATGQGFDEQFF

J: TRBJ2-7
V: TRBV18
CDR3: CASSPGQNYEQYF

J: TRBJ1-1
V: TRBV7-9
CDR3: CASSQYPTGATEAFF

J: TRBJ2-7
V: TRBV5-1
CDR3: CATSQAGNEQYF

J: TRBJ1-2
V: TRBV5-1
CDR3: CASSVGAGGGGYTF

J: TRBJ2-1
V: TRBV5-1
CDR3: CASSPGLASHNEQFF

J: TRBJ1-2
V: TRBV4-1
CDR3: CASSQHQDRGSGYTF

J: TRBJ1-2
V: TRBV6-5
CDR3: CASRQAPNYGYTF

J: TRBJ1-5
V: TRBV27
CDR3: CASSLSASWTGWGNQPQHF

J: TRBJ1-2
V: TRBV5-1
CDR3: CASSLGGQGSGYTF

J: TRBJ1-1
V: TRBV11-2
CDR3: CASSLQGFAEAFF

J: TRBJ1-3
V: TRBV10-3
CDR3: CAIRDRDSGNTIYF

J: TRBJ1-6
V: TRBV5-1
CDR3: CASSYRTGFLNSPLHF

J: TRBJ1-2
V: TRBV7-8
CDR3: CASSNAIYGYTF

J: TRBJ1-5
V: TRBV7-2
CDR3: CASSAQTGGGNQPQHF

J: TRBJ1-6
V: TRBV30
CDR3: CAWSVTGLDSPLHF

J: TRBJ1-6
V: TRBV5-6
CDR3: CASSSGTGSYNSPLHF

J: TRBJ2-2
V: TRBV9
CDR3: CASSGPGTSGSPTGELFF

J: TRBJ2-7
V: TRBV7-2
CDR3: CASSLGSGSTYEQYF